This TCR beta chain was recorded in a study of CD8 T cell repertoires and HIV-1 epitope variants (dated by TCRdb to 2020 to 2022). Looking at the study overall: T cells were stimulated in separate culture wells with each of twenty-five peptides representing autologous and known Gag and Nef epitope variants. Control conditions included a CMV, EBV and flu peptide pool, the Ebola AY9 epitope as negative control, and a no-peptide well. Three Gag epitope families and Nef HW9 and YT9 were included among the tested epitopes. T cells were enriched with the EasySep Human T Cell Enrichment Kit and co-cultured with equal numbers of autologous T cell-negative cells as antigen-presenting cells. Cultures were maintained for 9 to 11 days in IMDM with gentamicin, and half-media changes adding IL-2, IL-7 and IL-15 were performed on days 3 and 7. An aliquot of 1M T cells was saved as an uncultured baseline condition, separate from the roughly 80 T cell cultures. Running each culture condition in triplicate, except for one peptide done in duplicate, gave a total of 75 to 95 T cell cultures. Broad study findings and their caveats: About 5 clonotypes recognized the Nef KF9 family and one the HW9 family, with no responses to the TAALDMSHF plasma variant. Of the nine antigen-specific TCR beta clonotypes identified, five to seven appeared cross-reactive for autologous or known escape epitope variants. The assay identified only TCR beta chains and indicated proliferation in response to antigen, without indicating T cell function or cytokine profile.

As encoded in the germline V gene (reference sequence), CDR1 is LNHDA while CDR2 is SQIVND. Trimming removed 4 bases from V and 6 bases from J; the gene matches leave 7 bases unexplained. The CDR3 covers 15 residues, taking in both the cysteine and the phenylalanine. Left in the record is the CDR3 DNA by itself, 45 bases read in frame from the first base. Points on this clone: The clone's antigen remains unknown. The record has no base qualities; no much larger clone is one base away.

Sequencing of TCR beta CDR3 regions was performed at survey depth on the immunoSEQ platform. The QIAamp DNA micro kit was used to extract genomic DNA from every cultured and uncultured CD8+ T cell population. On the authors' methods: Samples with under 5,000 productive reads were excluded, and this exclusion removed about 7% of the roughly 80 HIV peptide-stimulated cultures. A MANAFEST web app trimmed sequences to CDR3 and removed nonproductive sequences, CDR3s under 5 amino acids, and those not starting C or ending F/W. For a clonotype to count as antigen-specific, the clonotype had to expand relative to the no-peptide control in at least 2 of 3 replicates at FDR 0.01, and only within one epitope family. Specific clonotypes also needed at least fivefold higher frequency than in wells stimulated with peptides from other epitope families. As stored in TCRdb, this immuneACCESS dataset retains in-frame rearrangements with V and J assigned. A fraction of the clones does not appear; measured against another copy, unresolved V genes explain less than half of the discrepancy, and the remainder lacks a known reason. For V, J and clone size, that table is used; D and trimming come from the DNA. The sample includes approximately 5,000 clones, with about 65% observed a single time. 40% to 45% of the sample lies in the top ten.

The EasySep Human CD8+ T Cell Enrichment Kit was used on day 10 to isolate CD8+ T cells from every culture. Sample: cultured CD8+ T cells derived from PBMCs. The receptor was isolated from a male donor with HIV. In this chain, TRBV19 is recombined with TRBJ1-5; 9 of the junction bases match TRBD1. The CDR3 region: CASSTTGGASQPQHF. The bases are TGTGCCAGTAGTACCACAGGGGGCGCAAGTCAGCCCCAGCATTTT.